These 29 T cell receptor beta chains came from one sample sequenced in a study of regulatory T cells in long-lasting Graves disease. Time point denoted: persistent/refractory GD, antithyroid drugs over 5 years with positive TRAb. PBMCs provided the RNA from which the TCR library was made. Arm-PCR of CDR3 regions and iRepertoire HTBI primers were the basis on which TCR beta libraries were built. TCRdb ran MiXCR on the multiplex PCR reads and lists one entry per CDR3 protein. The sample holds almost 350,000 distinct CDR3 sequences; less than 20% are singletons and the top ten take just under 30%. The sequencing used peripheral blood mononuclear cells (PBMCs), collected when the disease was refractory, from a patient treated with antithyroid drugs. The receptors originated from a female donor with Graves disease.

This clonotype occurred many times. With a much larger clone just one base away, this may be a read error. V gene TRBV28 combines with J gene TRBJ1-1; no clear D. Germline V gene sequence: CDR1 MDHEN, CDR2 SYDVKM. The CDR3 spans 12 residues. V was pared by 6 bases and J by 0 bases, with 5 bases between. CDR3 protein: CASRLMNTEAFF. CDR3 coding DNA: TGTGCCAGCAGGTTAATGAACACTGAAGCTTTCTTT.

This chain joins TRBV14 and TRBJ1-4; D uncertain. In germline, CDR1 is SGHDN, CDR2 FVKESK. V gave up 0 bases and J gave up 0 bases, with 8 bases separating them. This CDR3 has 16 residues. CDR3 region: CASSQDWTATNEKLFF. CDR3 DNA sequence: TGTGCCAGCAGCCAAGATTGGACCGCAACTAATGAAAAACTGTTTTTT.

There are many counts of this clonotype. The V and J genes are TRBV12-3 or TRBV12-4 and TRBJ2-7; 11 bases agree with TRBD2. Trimming removed 4 bases from V and 7 bases from J; junction bases left unmatched: 6. The CDR3 is 14 residues long. CDR3 region: CASSSSSGGREQYF. CDR3 nucleotide sequence: TGTGCCAGCAGTTCCTCTAGCGGGGGGCGGGAGCAGTACTTC.

The J gene is TRBJ1-2, the V gene TRBV9; D gene unclear. Trimming removed 0 bases from V and 5 bases from J, with 8 bases in between. This CDR3 has 13 amino acids. CDR1 is SGDLS and CDR2 is YYNGEE in the germline V gene. CDR3 DNA sequence: TGTGCCAGCAGCGTAGTCGAGGAGTATGGCTACACCTTC. Its translation: CASSVVEEYGYTF. The full variable domain, with the rest looked up from reference TRBV9 and TRBJ1-2, is DSGVTQTPKHLITATGQRVTLRCSPRSGDLSVYWYQQSLDQGLQFLIQYYNGEERAKGNILERFSAQQFPDLHSELNLSSLELGDSALYFCASSVVEEYGYTFGSGTRLTVV.

This clonotype was seen more than once but under ten times. The CDR3 DNA sequence: TGTGCCAGCAGTTCTCGGGATCGGAACTACGAGCAGTACTTC. Translation: CASSSRDRNYEQYF. This chain uses TRBV27 with TRBJ2-7, with TRBD2 as a possible D gene (5 bases). Germline V gene lookup returns CDR1 MNHEY and CDR2 SMNVEV (reference sequence). The CDR3 is 14 residues long. V was shortened by 4 bases and J by 3 bases, with 13 bases between the two germline ends.

CDR3 sequence reads: CASSFDNSPLHF. In DNA, the CDR3 is TGTGCCAGCAGCTTTGATAATTCACCCCTCCACTTT. V usage is TRBV13 and J usage is TRBJ1-6, with D unclear. V dropped 3 bases and J dropped 5 bases, with 2 bases sitting between them. Germline CDR1 and CDR2: PRHDT and FYEKMQ (reference sequence). The CDR3 totals 12 residues.

This clonotype came up many times. This sequence joins TRBV28 and TRBJ2-5; D gene unclear. The germline gives CDR1 MDHEN, CDR2 SYDVKM. The CDR3 length is 11 residues. V was shortened by 10 bases and J by 5 bases, with 11 bases between the two germline ends. The chain's CDR3 is CATKSMETQYF. The CDR3 DNA follows: TGTGCCACCAAAAGCATGGAGACCCAGTACTTC.

The chain is built from TRBV11-3 and TRBJ2-7; D possibly uses TRBD1 or TRBD2 (5 bases each). V lost 5 bases and J lost 8, with 22 bases in between. The germline V gene encodes CDR1 SGHNT and CDR2 YENEEA. CDR3 length: 15 residues. In nucleotides, the CDR3 is TGTGCCAGCAGCGGGTCCGAGACAGCGGCAGTAAAGCAGTACTTC. Its translation is CASSGSETAAVKQYF. Filled out from reference TRBV11-3 and TRBJ2-7, the complete variable domain reads EAGVVQSPRYKIIEKKQPVAFWCNPISGHNTLYWYLQNLGQGPELLIRYENEEAVDDSQLPKDRFSAERLKGVDSTLKIQPAELGDSAVYLCASSGSETAAVKQYFGPGTRLTVT.

The chain recombines TRBV7-2 with TRBJ2-3; D is perhaps TRBD1 or TRBD2 (5 bases each). The ends were cut back, 5 bases at V and 1 base at J, with 13 bases in the middle. This CDR3 region has 15 residues. The V gene's germline CDR1 is SGHTA and CDR2 FQGNSA. CDR3 coding DNA: TGTGCCAGCAGCAACCGGGACCGCCGCACAGATACGCAGTATTTT. Encoded protein: CASSNRDRRTDTQYF.

Many counts were recorded for this clonotype. V usage is TRBV29-1 and J usage is TRBJ2-5, with 10 nucleotides matching TRBD2. Trimming took 6 bases from V and 5 from J; bases not matched to a gene: 6. Looked up from germline, CDR1 is SQVTM and CDR2 is ANQGSEA. CDR3 size: 13 residues. The CDR3 region is CSVSGRARETQYF. CDR3 nucleotide sequence: TGCAGCGTGAGCGGGAGGGCCCGGGAGACCCAGTACTTC.

There are a few counts of this clonotype. The J gene is TRBJ2-2, the V gene TRBV3-1, with 7 bases aligning to TRBD2. The CDR3 contains 15 residues. Germline CDR1 and CDR2: LGHDT and YNNKEL (reference sequence). Trimming removed 4 bases from V and 0 bases from J; junction bases left unmatched: 2. CDR3 in DNA: TGTGCCAGCAGCCTCCGGGGGGCGAACACCGGGGAGCTGTTTTTT. The encoded protein is CASSLRGANTGELFF.

Only a few counts were recorded for this clonotype. V gene TRBV27 combines with J gene TRBJ1-1; 9 bases agree with TRBD1. The V and J ends lost 3 bases and 4 bases, in that order; junction bases with no gene match: 6. Germline CDR1 and CDR2: MNHEY and SMNVEV (reference sequence). The CDR3 consists of 15 residues. The DNA of the CDR3 is TGTGCCAGCAGTTTTATACAGGGGGCGGGCACTGAAGCTTTCTTT. It codes for CASSFIQGAGTEAFF.

At least ten counts were recorded for this clonotype. This chain links TRBV28 with TRBJ2-7; D may be TRBD1 or TRBD2 (5 bases each). The V end was cut by 1 base, the J end by 3 bases, with 16 bases between. CDR1 is MDHEN and CDR2 is SYDVKM in the germline V gene. This CDR3 region has 16 residues. For the CDR3, the DNA is TGTGCCAGCAGTTTATTCGCCGGGACCATGGTCTACGAGCAGTACTTC. It yields the protein CASSLFAGTMVYEQYF.

Note on this clonotype: An end of the junction differs from the germline gene, which may be a read error. V is TRBV19 and J is TRBJ1-5; 7 bases fit TRBD1. Germline CDR1 is LNHDA and CDR2 is SQIVND (reference sequence). This CDR3 has 15 amino acids. The CDR3 DNA reads as TGCGCCAGTAGTATATCAGGGGGTGGCAATCAGCCCCAGCATTTT. Translating it yields CASSISGGGNQPQHF.

This rearrangement joins TRBV19 to TRBJ2-2; TRBD2 might be the D (6 bases). CDR1 and CDR2 from the germline V gene are LNHDA and SQIVND (reference sequence). CDR3 length: 17 amino acids. V dropped 4 bases and J dropped 2 bases, with 17 bases sitting between them. This chain's CDR3 is CASSTRRSGLNTGELFF. The CDR3 DNA reads as TGTGCCAGTAGTACCCGCCGTAGCGGACTTAACACCGGGGAGCTGTTTTTT.

This clonotype was found many times. This sequence joins TRBV18 and TRBJ2-5; D is possibly TRBD2 (5 bases). V was trimmed by 2 bases and J by 4 bases, leaving 14 bases between them. The CDR3 extends over 15 amino acids. Germline V lookup: CDR1 KGHSH, CDR2 LQKENI. This CDR3 is CASSPTPMRAETQYF. The CDR3 DNA is TGTGCCAGCTCACCAACCCCCATGCGGGCAGAGACCCAGTACTTC.

The gene calls are TRBV11-2 and TRBJ2-2; the D gene is possibly TRBD2 (6 bases). CDR3 length: 15 residues. V was pared by 5 bases and J by 3 bases, with 13 bases between. Germline lookup yields CDR1 SGHAT and CDR2 FQNNGV. This chain's CDR3 is CASSAQPGDTGELFF. CDR3 bases: TGTGCCAGCAGCGCCCAGCCGGGGGACACCGGGGAGCTGTTTTTT.

The V gene is TRBV6-4, the J gene TRBJ1-5, with D unclear. V was shortened by 0 bases and J by 0 bases, with 9 bases between the two germline ends. Germline values: CDR1 MRHNA, CDR2 SNTAGT. The CDR3 runs to 16 residues. The CDR3 bases are TGTGCCAGCAGTGACTCAGACCAGAATAGCAATCAGCCCCAGCATTTT. Translation gives CASSDSDQNSNQPQHF.

About this clonotype itself: A read error likely explains this, since a far larger clone differs by one base. The rearrangement uses TRBV7-8 and TRBJ2-5, with D possibly TRBD2 on 5 matching bases. The CDR3 covers 14 residues. The germline CDR1 and CDR2 sequences are SGHVS and FQNEAQ. The ends were cut back, 6 bases at V and 9 bases at J, with 20 bases in the middle. The CDR3 loop is CASSPSGPSEAQYF. The DNA for the CDR3 is TGTGCCAGCAGTCCCTCGGGTCCGTCGGAGGCCCAGTACTTC.

There are a few counts of this clonotype. The rearrangement uses TRBV27 and TRBJ1-3; maybe TRBD1 (5 bases). Germline loops: CDR1 MNHEY, CDR2 SMNVEV (reference sequence). V shed 4 bases and J shed 0 bases, with 13 bases lying between them. The CDR3 has 16 amino acids. CDR3 in amino acids: CASSSGTVASGNTIYF. The CDR3 DNA is TGTGCCAGCAGTTCTGGGACGGTCGCCTCTGGAAACACCATATATTTT.

This clonotype was observed at least ten times. The rearrangement uses TRBV6-5 and TRBJ2-5; the D gene is possibly TRBD2 (5 bases). The germline gives CDR1 MNHEY, CDR2 SVGAGI. The CDR3 has 13 residues. V was clipped by 2 bases and J by 5 bases, with 9 bases between them. The CDR3 here is CASSYAGRETQYF. CDR3 sequence (DNA): TGTGCCAGCAGTTACGCGGGTCGGGAGACCCAGTACTTC.

The chain links TRBV29-1 to TRBJ2-7, with 8 bases matching TRBD1. This CDR3 spans 13 amino acids. Germline trimming cut 2 bases from V and 5 bases from J; bases unmatched to any gene: 5. Germline CDR1 is SQVTM and CDR2 is ANQGSEA. For the CDR3, the DNA is TGCAGCGTTGAACTCAGGGGGCCCCACGAGCAGTACTTC. Translation gives CSVELRGPHEQYF.

This clonotype was counted many times. The V and J genes are TRBV11-2 and TRBJ2-5, with 10 bases fitting TRBD1. Germline V lookup: CDR1 SGHAT, CDR2 FQNNGV. CDR3 length: 17 amino acids. J was trimmed by 4 bases and V by 0 bases; bases with no gene match: 8. CDR3 sequence (DNA): TGTGCCAGCAGCTTAGATGTGAGGACAGGGGGGTCAGAGACCCAGTACTTC. Translation: CASSLDVRTGGSETQYF. Complete variable domain (other parts from reference TRBV11-2 and TRBJ2-5): EAGVAQSPRYKIIEKRQSVAFWCNPISGHATLYWYQQILGQGPKLLIQFQNNGVVDDSQLPKDRFSAERLKGVDSTLKIQPAKLEDSAVYLCASSLDVRTGGSETQYFGPGTRLLVL.

At least ten counts were recorded for this clonotype. The rearrangement links TRBV19 to TRBJ1-5, with a weak D call TRBD1 (5 bases). V was shortened by 4 bases and J by 2 bases, with 12 bases between the two germline ends. Germline lookup yields CDR1 LNHDA and CDR2 SQIVND (reference sequence). This CDR3 is 15 amino acids long. CDR3 amino acids: CASSSEPRGNQPQHF. The CDR3 nucleotides read TGTGCCAGTAGTAGTGAACCCAGGGGCAATCAGCCCCAGCATTTT.

The V and J genes are TRBV12-3 or TRBV12-4 and TRBJ1-5; tentative D call: TRBD1 (5 bases). The CDR3 is 16 amino acids. V gave up 5 bases and J gave up 9 bases, with 23 bases separating them. This CDR3 reads CASSPGRFSAKGPQHF. The CDR3 bases are TGTGCCAGCAGTCCGGGACGTTTTTCCGCTAAGGGGCCCCAGCATTTT.

In its sample, this clonotype was seen many times. The genes are TRBV29-1 and TRBJ1-2; D unresolved. From germline, CDR1 is SQVTM and CDR2 ANQGSEA. The CDR3 is made up of 11 amino acids. Trimming shortened V by 8 bases and J by 3 bases, and 10 bases separated the two germline ends. Written as DNA, the CDR3 is TGCAGCTCTGAGGGAGACTATGGCTACACCTTC. Its protein is CSSEGDYGYTF.

On this clonotype itself: A junction end diverges from the germline sequence, so it may reflect a read error. This chain joins TRBV7-9 and TRBJ1-1; D ambiguous. Germline V lookup: CDR1 SEHNR, CDR2 FQNEAQ (reference sequence). The CDR3 length is 14 residues. For the CDR3, the DNA is TGTGCCAGCAGCCCCTACCCGGCGAACACTGGAGCTTTCTTT. Translating gives CASSPYPANTGAFF.

The chain links TRBV4-3 to TRBJ2-7; 7 nucleotides line up with TRBD2. Germline V CDR1 and CDR2: LGHNA, YSLEER. V shed 4 bases, J shed 1 base, and the junction held 7 bases outside the gene matches. The CDR3 is 15 amino acids. This CDR3 reads CASSRGGAQSYEQYF. CDR3 coding DNA: TGCGCCAGCAGCCGGGGGGGAGCCCAATCCTACGAGCAGTACTTC.

The CDR3 here is CSARDQGARTEAFF. For the CDR3, the DNA is TGCAGTGCTAGAGATCAGGGGGCGCGAACTGAAGCTTTCTTT. The rearrangement joins TRBV20-1 to TRBJ1-1, with 8 positions matching TRBD1. V shed 0 bases and J 5 bases; nucleotides not matched to a gene: 5. CDR1 and CDR2 from the germline V gene are DFQATT and SNEGSKA (reference sequence). The CDR3 is 14 residues long.